This TCR beta chain was identified during a study of cytomegalovirus exposure and HLA in healthy donors. This CDR3 contains 17 residues. The ends lost 1 base at V and 4 bases at J; junction bases unmatched: 7. Germline CDR1 and CDR2: SGHVS and FNYEAQ. With 60 Vbeta and 13 Jbeta primers, the PCR was carried out. Produced via immunoSEQ multiplex PCR; TCRdb's table is partial and in-frame only. In the table there are approximately 130,000 clones, roughly 70% of which are singletons. This sequence originates from a man between 50 and 59 years old in good health and CMV-seropositive. Source material: PBMCs. The V call is TRBV7-6, the J call TRBJ2-2; 9 bases fit TRBD2. The CDR3 sequence is CASSLGAIAGVTGELFF. The CDR3 coding sequence is TGTGCCAGCAGCTTAGGGGCCATAGCGGGAGTCACCGGGGAGCTGTTTTTT.